This T cell receptor beta chain was documented in a study of regulatory T cells in long-lasting Graves disease. Regarding the study as a whole: Persistent Graves' cases showed lower TCR diversity than newly diagnosed cases. Accuracy may have suffered from the small sample size.

Assembly of TCR beta libraries relied on iRepertoire HTBI primers together with Arm-PCR of CDR3 regions. TCRdb ran MiXCR on the multiplex PCR reads and lists one entry per CDR3 protein. The sample has about 540,000 distinct CDR3 sequences; approximately 15% are singletons. On this clonotype itself: Its target is not known.

The time point: newly diagnosed GD, antithyroid drugs for less than 3 months. PBMC-extracted RNA yielded the TCR library. This sample also belongs to another study, concerning T cells in Graves' hyperthyroidism and ophthalmopathy. That study reports: Most expanded thyroid clonotypes above 0.001 recurred in blood.

Sequencing used peripheral blood mononuclear cells (PBMCs), obtained at new diagnosis, from a patient treated with antithyroid drugs. The receptor was derived from a man younger than 45 with Graves disease.

The chain's CDR3 is CASSPPFPYGYTF. The CDR3 nucleotides are TGTGCCAGCAGCCCTCCTTTTCCTTATGGCTACACCTTC. This chain links TRBV12-3 or TRBV12-4 with TRBJ1-2; D is ambiguous. The CDR3 covers 13 residues. Deletions cut 6 bases from V and 5 bases from J, with 13 bases between.